Described below is a single T cell receptor beta chain sequence and its context. Original processing methods: Amplification of reference gene primers was used by the study to estimate nucleated cell counts. Repertoires were generated with immunoSEQ multiplex PCR, while TCRdb's copy carries only in-frame clones and drops some. The V and J calls and clone size come from that table; D and trimming were worked out from the DNA. Seen here are about 300,000 clones, more than 80% observed once, and the top ten hold about 1.1%. The CDR3 has 15 amino acids. Per the germline V gene, CDR1 is MDHEN and CDR2 is SYDVKM. The germline V and J ends were trimmed by 2 bases and 1 base, with 12 bases remaining between them. This sample stems from a study of blood T cell repertoires in COVID-19. The participants were between roughly 18 and 100 years old and came from 24 US areas. Cohort 3 donors counted as recovered after two negative PCRs, clearance, or resolved symptoms.

The gene calls are TRBV28 and TRBJ2-7; D perhaps matches TRBD1 (5 bases). The origin of this receptor is a woman under 40 who had recovered from COVID-19. Source material: PBMCs or T cells enriched from blood (not recorded which). The DNA for the CDR3 is TGTGCCAGCAGTTTACAGGGCCCAAAGTCCTACGAGCAGTACTTC. Residues: CASSLQGPKSYEQYF.